The 30 T cell receptor beta chains below were found in one sample sequenced in a study of cytomegalovirus exposure and HLA in healthy donors. The PCR contained 60 Vbeta and 13 Jbeta primers. The assay was immunoSEQ multiplex PCR, and TCRdb's table has in-frame clones only and misses some. The table lists roughly 130,000 clones, 70% to 90% of them singletons. The sequenced sample consisted of PBMCs. The source is a woman aged 40-49 years in good health and CMV-seronegative.

This chain connects TRBV7-2 to TRBJ2-1; 7 nucleotides align to TRBD1. V lost 4 bases and J lost 0; bases outside the gene matches: 3. The CDR3 has 15 residues. CDR1 is SGHTA, CDR2 FQGNSA, per germline. The CDR3 sequence is CASSSDRSSYNEQFF. In nucleotides, the CDR3 is TGTGCCAGCAGCTCGGACAGGAGCTCCTACAATGAGCAGTTCTTC.

Regarding this clone: The same CDR3 arises from other DNA sequences in this sample as well. The chain carries TRBV5-1 and TRBJ2-3; D is unresolved. This CDR3 is built from 13 residues. V was clipped by 6 bases and J by 0 bases, with 8 bases between them. Germline-derived CDR1 and CDR2 are SGHRS and YFSETQ. The CDR3 protein is CASNTNSTDTQYF. The DNA of the CDR3 is TGCGCCAGCAACACTAATAGCACAGATACGCAGTATTTT.

A remark on this clone: One end of the junction does not line up with germline, which may come from a read error. This chain connects TRBV7-9 to TRBJ1-2, with D possibly being TRBD1 (5 bases). The CDR3 sequence is 12 residues long. In germline, CDR1 is SEHNR, CDR2 FQNEAQ (reference sequence). CDR3 residues: CSSSFPGRGYTF. For the CDR3, the DNA is TGTTCCAGCAGCTTTCCAGGGCGCGGCTACACCTTC.

The rearrangement uses TRBV5-1 and TRBJ2-3; a weak D match, TRBD2 (6 bases). CDR1 and CDR2 (germline): SGHRS, YFSETQ. The CDR3 extends over 15 amino acids. The ends were cut back, 0 bases at V and 1 base at J, with 9 bases in the middle. The CDR3 DNA is TGCGCCAGCAGCTTGGATAGCGGAGGCACAGATACGCAGTATTTT. This codes for CASSLDSGGTDTQYF.

The V gene is TRBV6-1, the J gene TRBJ2-3; tentative D call: TRBD2 (6 bases). V was trimmed by 2 bases and J by 6 bases, leaving 12 bases between them. Germline-derived CDR1 and CDR2 are MNHNS and SASEGT. This CDR3 contains 14 residues. CDR3 sequence reads: CASSERGILDTQYF. The CDR3 DNA sequence: TGTGCCAGCAGTGAACGCGGGATCCTGGATACGCAGTATTTT.

This chain uses TRBV11-3 with TRBJ2-7; the match to TRBD2 covers 10 bases. The germline V gene encodes CDR1 SGHNT and CDR2 YENEEA. The CDR3 loop spans 16 amino acids. The trim removed 1 base at V and 7 bases at J, leaving 10 bases unmatched. Written as DNA, the CDR3 is TGTGCCAGCAGCTTAGTTGTAGCGGGAGGCCCGGAGGAGCAGTACTTC. Translating it yields CASSLVVAGGPEEQYF.

J is TRBJ2-7 and V is TRBV7-6; 14 positions agree with TRBD2. Unmatched junction bases numbered 5, after V lost 5 bases and J lost 2 bases. Germline values: CDR1 SGHVS, CDR2 FNYEAQ. CDR3 length equals 16 residues. CDR3 region: CASSQGLAGETYEQYF. The CDR3 bases are TGTGCCAGCAGCCAGGGACTAGCGGGAGAGACCTACGAGCAGTACTTC.

This clone was seen only once. This chain connects TRBV18 to TRBJ2-1; 9 nucleotides line up with TRBD2. From germline, CDR1 is KGHSH and CDR2 LQKENI. This CDR3 has 15 residues. V dropped 4 bases and J dropped 4; count of bases not matched to a gene: 5. The CDR3 region has the DNA TGTGCCAGCTCACAGATAGCGGGAGATTACAATGAGCAGTTCTTC. As protein: CASSQIAGDYNEQFF.

V gene TRBV30 combines with J gene TRBJ2-4; 8 nucleotides match TRBD1. This CDR3 has 16 residues. Germline assignment: CDR1 GTSNPN and CDR2 SVGIG (reference sequence). V was clipped by 3 bases and J by 3 bases; unmatched bases: 10. In DNA, the CDR3 is TGTGCCTGGAGGGAACCCCAGGGGGCTGGCAAAAACATTCAGTACTTC. Translated, it gives CAWREPQGAGKNIQYF. The whole variable domain, filled in from reference TRBV30 and TRBJ2-4, reads SQTIHQWPATLVQPVGSPLSLECTVEGTSNPNLYWYRQAAGRGLQLLFYSVGIGQISSEVPQNLSASRPQDRQFILSSKKLLLSDSGFYLCAWREPQGAGKNIQYFGAGTRLSVL.

The V call is TRBV10-1, the J call TRBJ2-7; D possibly corresponds to TRBD2 (6 bases). The CDR3 is made up of 11 amino acids. V dropped 8 bases and J dropped 10 bases, with 15 bases sitting between them. Germline values: CDR1 WNHNN, CDR2 SYGVQD (reference sequence). In DNA, the CDR3 is TGCGCCAGCGGGGAGAGGGACTCTCAGTACTTC. Translated, it gives CASGERDSQYF.

J is TRBJ2-7 and V is TRBV10-3, with a tentative D call TRBD2 (6 bases). Germline CDR1 reads ENHRY; CDR2 reads SYGVKD. With 6 bases removed from V and 0 bases from J, the gap between germline ends came to 9 bases. There are 13 residues in the CDR3. The CDR3 spells CAIRSGPSYEQYF. The CDR3 DNA follows: TGTGCCATCAGGAGCGGGCCCTCCTACGAGCAGTACTTC.

The chain recombines TRBV4-2 with TRBJ2-1; D is ambiguous. The length of the CDR3 is 17 residues. Trimming stripped 0 bases from V and 4 bases from J, with 16 bases between. The germline CDR1 and CDR2 sequences are LGHNA and YNFKEQ. CDR3 amino acids: CASSQDPRGHKYNEQFF. The DNA for the CDR3 is TGTGCCAGCAGCCAAGATCCCCGCGGCCACAAGTACAATGAGCAGTTCTTC.

Written as DNA, the CDR3 is TGCGCCAGCAGTTTATCGGGAGGGGCGGGAACCTACGAGCAGTACTTC. The encoded protein is CASSLSGGAGTYEQYF. The chain joins TRBV5-1 to TRBJ2-7, with 8 bases matching TRBD2. The CDR3 runs 16 residues. Germline trimming cut 5 bases from V and 2 bases from J; bases unmatched to any gene: 12. The germline gives CDR1 SGHRS, CDR2 YFSETQ.

This chain joins TRBV27 and TRBJ2-3; a weak D match, TRBD2 (5 bases). Germline V gene sequence: CDR1 MNHEY, CDR2 SMNVEV (reference sequence). V lost 5 bases to trimming and J lost 3 bases, with 12 bases between them. The CDR3 is made up of 14 amino acids. The CDR3 here is CASSPRTRTDTQYF. CDR3 sequence (DNA): TGTGCCAGCAGTCCGCGGACTCGAACAGATACGCAGTATTTT.

The chain uses TRBV5-1 and TRBJ2-7; D possibly corresponds to TRBD1 (7 bases). Trimming took 2 bases from V and 4 from J, leaving 19 bases between them. The CDR3 is 16 amino acids. Germline V gives CDR1 SGHRS, CDR2 YFSETQ. CDR3 nucleotides: TGCGCCAGCAGCTTCCGGCCAGCCAGGGGGACTTACGAGCAGTACTTC. Protein product: CASSFRPARGTYEQYF.

V is TRBV11-2 and J is TRBJ1-1, with 8 bases that match TRBD1. CDR3 length: 13 amino acids. With V trimmed by 5 bases and J by 5 bases, 4 bases remained unmatched. Germline CDR1 is SGHAT and CDR2 is FQNNGV. The CDR3 spells CASSTRTGTEAFF. In nucleotides, the CDR3 is TGTGCCAGCAGCACCCGGACAGGGACTGAAGCTTTCTTT. The full variable domain, with the rest looked up from reference TRBV11-2 and TRBJ1-1, is EAGVAQSPRYKIIEKRQSVAFWCNPISGHATLYWYQQILGQGPKLLIQFQNNGVVDDSQLPKDRFSAERLKGVDSTLKIQPAKLEDSAVYLCASSTRTGTEAFFGQGTRLTVV.

This chain uses TRBV19 with TRBJ1-5; D not resolved. Germline V gene lookup returns CDR1 LNHDA and CDR2 SQIVND (reference sequence). The CDR3 sequence is 19 residues long. Trimming removed 5 bases at V and 0 bases at J, with 23 bases between. In nucleotides, the CDR3 is TGTGCCAGTAGTTCCACCCGGGTTTTGCGCCCGGGTAGCAATCAGCCCCAGCATTTT. This sequence encodes CASSSTRVLRPGSNQPQHF. Drawing the rest from reference TRBV19 and TRBJ1-5, the complete variable domain is DGGITQSPKYLFRKEGQNVTLSCEQNLNHDAMYWYRQDPGQGLRLIYYSQIVNDFQKGDIAEGYSVSREKKESFPLTVTSAQKNPTAFYLCASSSTRVLRPGSNQPQHFGDGTRLSIL.

This chain links TRBV28 with TRBJ2-3; D perhaps matches TRBD2 (5 bases). Germline V gives CDR1 MDHEN, CDR2 SYDVKM. The CDR3 sequence is 13 residues long. V lost 3 bases and J lost 4, with 8 bases in between. CDR3 loop: CASSFQLADTQYF. The CDR3 nucleotides read TGTGCCAGCAGTTTTCAACTAGCAGATACGCAGTATTTT.

V usage is TRBV7-9 and J usage is TRBJ1-5; a possible D gene is TRBD1 (6 bases). Germline values: CDR1 SEHNR, CDR2 FQNEAQ (reference sequence). V was trimmed by 4 bases and J by 4 bases, leaving 11 bases between them. CDR3 length: 14 amino acids. The CDR3 coding sequence is TGTGCCAGCAGCTCGACAGGAATGAATCAGCCCCAGCATTTT. Its translation is CASSSTGMNQPQHF.

This clone was observed a few times. CDR3 region: CASSTRTGIANEKLFF. Written as DNA, the CDR3 is TGTGCCAGCAGCACCCGAACGGGGATTGCTAATGAAAAACTGTTTTTT. V gene TRBV5-5 combines with J gene TRBJ1-4; D uncertain. This CDR3 is 16 amino acids long. Germline V lookup: CDR1 SGHKS, CDR2 YYEKEE (reference sequence). Trimming removed 4 bases at V and 3 bases at J, with 16 bases between. Complete variable domain (other parts from reference TRBV5-5 and TRBJ1-4): DAGVTQSPTHLIKTRGQQVTLRCSPISGHKSVSWYQQVLGQGPQFIFQYYEKEERGRGNFPDRFSARQFPNYSSELNVNALLLGDSALYLCASSTRTGIANEKLFFGSGTQLSVL.

This chain connects TRBV5-6 to TRBJ1-1; D perhaps matches TRBD1 (5 bases). This CDR3 comprises 14 residues. V dropped 0 bases and J dropped 6 bases, with 12 bases sitting between them. Germline V gene sequence: CDR1 SGHDT, CDR2 YYEEEE. CDR3 coding DNA: TGTGCCAGCAGCTTGGTAGGGGCTCGACCTGAAGCTTTCTTT. Translation: CASSLVGARPEAFF.

V is TRBV5-1 and J is TRBJ1-1, with TRBD1 matching over 8 bases. The V gene's germline CDR1 is SGHRS and CDR2 YFSETQ. The junction had 12 bases not matched to a gene; V was cut back by 0 bases and J by 8 bases. CDR3 length equals 16 residues. CDR3 protein: CASSLGVVSGGREAFF. The CDR3 nucleotides read TGCGCCAGCAGCTTGGGAGTCGTGTCAGGGGGCCGGGAAGCTTTCTTT.

This clone showed up just a few times. V usage is TRBV11-3 and J usage is TRBJ1-1; D remains unclear. The V and J ends lost 6 bases and 6 bases respectively, with 14 bases between them. The length of the CDR3 is 13 residues. Germline CDR1 and CDR2: SGHNT and YENEEA. The CDR3 loop is CASRPALEAEAFF. Here the CDR3 DNA reads TGTGCCAGCAGACCAGCCCTCGAGGCTGAAGCTTTCTTT.

The chain uses TRBV4-3 and TRBJ2-1, with TRBD1 as a possible D gene (6 bases). The CDR3 runs to 15 residues. Trimming removed 0 bases from V and 4 bases from J, with 10 bases in between. Per germline, CDR1 LGHNA and CDR2 YSLEER. Here the CDR3 reads CASSQERTAYNEQFF. The CDR3 region has the DNA TGCGCCAGCAGCCAAGAGAGGACAGCTTACAATGAGCAGTTCTTC.

The V gene is TRBV30, the J gene TRBJ2-5, with D perhaps matching TRBD1 (6 bases). The CDR3 is 14 residues long. Germline V gives CDR1 GTSNPN, CDR2 SVGIG (reference sequence). Between the trimmed V and J ends, which lost 3 bases and 7 bases, there was a span of 18 bases. The CDR3 spells CAWSVGQSVVTQYF. In DNA, the CDR3 is TGTGCCTGGAGCGTCGGACAGTCCGTTGTGACCCAGTACTTC.

This chain uses TRBV19 with TRBJ2-2; D unclear. The CDR3 extends over 13 amino acids. CDR1 and CDR2 from the germline V gene are LNHDA and SQIVND (reference sequence). Trimming stripped 5 bases from V and 2 bases from J, with 6 bases between. CDR3 sequence (DNA): TGTGCCAGTAGTGTACTTAACACCGGGGAGCTGTTTTTT. As protein: CASSVLNTGELFF.

This clone was counted a single time. CDR3 loop: CASSTPTSGETQYF. The CDR3 DNA follows: TGTGCCAGCAGCACCCCCACTAGCGGGGAGACCCAGTACTTC. The V call is TRBV5-6, the J call TRBJ2-5, with TRBD2 matching over 9 bases. The CDR3 contains 14 residues. Trimming took 4 bases from V and 5 from J; bases not matched to a gene: 6. Germline assignment: CDR1 SGHDT and CDR2 YYEEEE.

This chain connects TRBV5-4 to TRBJ2-5; D might be TRBD1 (5 bases). V was clipped by 4 bases and J by 4 bases, with 5 bases between them. CDR3 length: 11 residues. Germline CDR1 is SGHNT and CDR2 is YYREEE (reference sequence). The CDR3 sequence is CASSQGETQYF. For the CDR3, the DNA is TGTGCCAGCAGCCAGGGAGAGACCCAGTACTTC.

Concerning this clone itself: One end of the junction is discordant with germline, which a read error may explain. J is TRBJ1-2 and V is TRBV11-3; a possible D gene is TRBD1 (5 bases). The CDR3 is 12 residues long. Germline V gene lookup returns CDR1 SGHNT and CDR2 YENEEA. CDR3 loop: CASSLDTDRKYF. CDR3 in DNA: TGTGCCAGCAGCTTAGATACCGACAGAAAATACTTC.

The chain employs TRBV6-1 and TRBJ1-2; D is unclear. The CDR3 is 12 residues long. V was cut by 2 bases and J by 4 bases, with 5 bases left in between. Germline V gene sequence: CDR1 MNHNS, CDR2 SASEGT. The DNA for the CDR3 is TGTGCCAGCAGTGAACCTACCTATGGCTACACCTTC. Protein: CASSEPTYGYTF.